This TCR beta chain was identified during a study of cytomegalovirus exposure and HLA in healthy donors. For the study at large: Falling in the Caucasian-associated ancestry cluster were about four fifths of under 500 genotyped donors.

PCR was performed using 60 Vbeta and 13 Jbeta primers. TCRdb's table, derived via immunoSEQ multiplex PCR, lists solely in-frame clones and lacks some. The sample has about 170,000 clones, 75% to 90% seen once; the top ten hold around 2.3%. This clone appeared a single time. Its specificity is not known. Germline CDR1 reads SGHAT; CDR2 reads FQNNGV. This CDR3 has 14 amino acids. J was trimmed by 5 bases and V by 0 bases; bases with no gene match: 1. Broader study findings: The Asian-associated ancestry cluster reportedly had fewer N-insertions than the roughly 670-donor mean in a later analysis. Reportedly, HLA-A and HLA-B alleles of most subjects were accurately predicted from TCR beta. As confirmed in vitro, a few CMV-associated chains were specific for CMV antigens.

Material: PBMCs. The V and J genes are TRBV11-2 and TRBJ1-1; the match to TRBD1 covers 9 bases. The source of this sequence is a male donor in good health and CMV-seronegative. CDR3 nucleotide sequence: TGTGCCAGCAGCTTAGAGGGACAGGGTACTGAAGCTTTCTTT. As protein: CASSLEGQGTEAFF. The full variable domain, in which reference TRBV11-2 and TRBJ1-1 provide the parts outside the CDR3, is EAGVAQSPRYKIIEKRQSVAFWCNPISGHATLYWYQQILGQGPKLLIQFQNNGVVDDSQLPKDRFSAERLKGVDSTLKIQPAKLEDSAVYLCASSLEGQGTEAFFGQGTRLTVV.